The next 10 T cell receptor beta chains were all read from a single sample in a study of CD8+ T cells in alopecia areata. Treatment denoted: oral pan-JAK inhibitor, 5-10 mg twice daily. cDNA reverse transcribed from extracted RNA served as the sequencing template. Only in-frame clones appear in the TCRdb table, and some are missing; sequencing was by immunoSEQ multiplex PCR. Of about 300,000 clones listed, 55% to 70% were seen once; the top ten hold more than 1.5%. Sequencing used CD4+ T cells sorted from blood, obtained at week 24, from a patient treated with tofacitinib. These receptors were obtained from a human donor with alopecia areata.

CDR3 in amino acids: CASSVDRFPSEQFF. CDR3 in DNA: TGTGCCAGCAGCGTTGACAGGTTTCCCTCCGAGCAGTTCTTC. This chain connects TRBV9 to TRBJ2-1, with D perhaps TRBD1 (6 bases). The CDR3 is 14 amino acids. The germline gives CDR1 SGDLS, CDR2 YYNGEE. The V and J ends lost 2 bases and 10 bases respectively, with 16 bases between them. Drawing the rest from reference TRBV9 and TRBJ2-1, the complete variable domain is DSGVTQTPKHLITATGQRVTLRCSPRSGDLSVYWYQQSLDQGLQFLIQYYNGEERAKGNILERFSAQQFPDLHSELNLSSLELGDSALYFCASSVDRFPSEQFFGPGTRLTVL.

This chain joins TRBV29-1 and TRBJ2-5; D could derive from TRBD1 or TRBD2 (5 bases each). The ends were cut back, 7 bases at V and 5 bases at J, with 17 bases in the middle. Germline loops: CDR1 SQVTM, CDR2 ANQGSEA. The CDR3 covers 13 residues. This CDR3 is CSARRGTGETQYF. The CDR3 DNA reads TGCAGCGCCCGGAGAGGGACCGGTGAGACCCAGTACTTC. The full variable domain, rest sourced from reference TRBV29-1 and TRBJ2-5, is SAVISQKPSRDICQRGTSLTIQCQVDSQVTMMFWYRQQPGQSLTLIATANQGSEATYESGFVIDKFPISRPNLTFSTLTVSNMSPEDSSIYLCSARRGTGETQYFGPGTRLLVL.

The chain carries TRBV29-1 and TRBJ2-2; 10 bases are shared with TRBD1. CDR1 SQVTM and CDR2 ANQGSEA come from the germline V gene. The J segment lost 6 bases and the V segment lost 7 bases, leaving 11 bases of the junction unmatched. This CDR3 has 15 residues. CDR3 region: CSALRDRGSSGELFF. The CDR3 bases are TGCAGCGCCCTACGGGACAGGGGTTCATCCGGGGAGCTGTTTTTT.

This clone was found once. This chain joins TRBV5-6 and TRBJ2-2; 9 bases line up with TRBD1. In germline, CDR1 is SGHDT, CDR2 YYEEEE. The trim removed 4 bases at V and 7 bases at J, leaving 11 bases unmatched. This CDR3 spans 16 amino acids. The CDR3: CASSRGTGPPLGELFF. As DNA, the CDR3 is TGTGCCAGCAGCCGGGGGACAGGGCCCCCTCTCGGGGAGCTGTTTTTT.

The chain joins TRBV4-2 to TRBJ2-1, with a possible D match to TRBD2 (6 bases). Germline-derived CDR1 and CDR2 are LGHNA and YNFKEQ. This CDR3 spans 17 amino acids. V dropped 1 base and J dropped 1 base, with 14 bases sitting between them. The CDR3 region has the DNA TGTGCCAGCAGCCAAGCCCCGGGACTTTCTTCCTACAATGAGCAGTTCTTC. Residues: CASSQAPGLSSYNEQFF.

J is TRBJ2-5 and V is TRBV18; 10 bases align to TRBD1. This CDR3 contains 16 residues. V shed 6 bases and J 5 bases; nucleotides not matched to a gene: 12. Germline loops: CDR1 KGHSH, CDR2 LQKENI. CDR3 DNA: TGTGCCAGCTCGTCCTTGGGGACAGGGGTTACGGAGACCCAGTACTTC. Translated, it gives CASSSLGTGVTETQYF.

In DNA, the CDR3 is TGTGCCACCAGCAGAGATAGGGGTTACGGAAACACCATATATTTT. Its translation: CATSRDRGYGNTIYF. The rearrangement links TRBV15 to TRBJ1-3; D is possibly TRBD1 (5 bases). Deletions cut 0 bases from V and 4 bases from J, with 10 bases between. The V gene's germline CDR1 is LNHNV and CDR2 YYDKDF (reference sequence). The CDR3 contains 15 residues.

The chain is built from TRBV15 and TRBJ2-2, with 9 bases aligning to TRBD1. With 6 bases clipped from V and 3 bases from J, the junction kept 5 bases outside the gene matches. The CDR3 totals 15 residues. CDR1 and CDR2 (germline): LNHNV, YYDKDF (reference sequence). CDR3 amino acids: CATSPGTGYTGELFF. Written as DNA, the CDR3 is TGTGCCACCAGTCCCGGGACAGGGTACACCGGGGAGCTGTTTTTT.

This chain joins TRBV30 and TRBJ2-7; D unresolved. In germline, CDR1 is GTSNPN, CDR2 SVGIG (reference sequence). V lost 1 base and J lost 2, with 9 bases in between. The CDR3 length is 13 residues. CDR3 in DNA: TGTGCCTGGAGTGGAGGCTATACCTACGAGCAGTACTTC. Amino acid sequence: CAWSGGYTYEQYF.

In this sample, this clone turned up a few times. This rearrangement joins TRBV18 to TRBJ2-7; the match to TRBD2 covers 9 bases. V shed 3 bases and J 0 bases; nucleotides not matched to a gene: 3. The CDR3 runs to 15 residues. Germline CDR1 and CDR2: KGHSH and LQKENI. The CDR3 sequence: CASSPRGGGSYEQYF. The CDR3 nucleotides are TGTGCCAGCTCACCGCGGGGGGGAGGCTCCTACGAGCAGTACTTC.